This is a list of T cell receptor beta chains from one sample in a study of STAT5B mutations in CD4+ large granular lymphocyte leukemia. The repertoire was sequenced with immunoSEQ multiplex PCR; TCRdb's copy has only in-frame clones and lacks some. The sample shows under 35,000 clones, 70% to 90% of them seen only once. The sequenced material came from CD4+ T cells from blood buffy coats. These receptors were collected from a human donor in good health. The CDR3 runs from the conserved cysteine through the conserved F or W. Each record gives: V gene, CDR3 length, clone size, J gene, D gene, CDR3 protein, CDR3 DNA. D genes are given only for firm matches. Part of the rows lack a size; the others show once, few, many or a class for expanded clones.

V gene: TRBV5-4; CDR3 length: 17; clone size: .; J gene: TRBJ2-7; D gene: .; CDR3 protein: CASSFRRGWETSYEQYF; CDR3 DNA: TGTGCCAGCAGCTTCCGTCGGGGGTGGGAAACCTCCTACGAGCAGTACTTC
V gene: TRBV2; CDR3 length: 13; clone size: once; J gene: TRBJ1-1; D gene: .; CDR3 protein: CASKGTGRPEAFF; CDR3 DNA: TGTGCCAGCAAAGGCACCGGGCGGCCTGAAGCTTTCTTT
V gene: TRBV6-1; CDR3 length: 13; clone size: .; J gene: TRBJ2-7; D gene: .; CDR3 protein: CASSVTGEFEQYF; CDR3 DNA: TGTGCCAGCAGTGTGACGGGGGAATTCGAGCAGTACTTC
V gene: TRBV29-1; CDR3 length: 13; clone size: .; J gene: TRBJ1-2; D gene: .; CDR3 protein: CSVGRQESYGYTF; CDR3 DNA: TGCAGCGTGGGCCGACAGGAGAGCTATGGCTACACCTTC
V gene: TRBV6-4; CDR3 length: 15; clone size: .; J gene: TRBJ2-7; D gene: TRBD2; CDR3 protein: CASSAGLAGVEEQYF; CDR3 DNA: TGTGCCAGCAGTGCGGGACTAGCGGGAGTAGAAGAGCAGTACTTC
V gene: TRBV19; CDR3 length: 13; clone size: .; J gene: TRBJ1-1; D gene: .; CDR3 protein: CASSIQGNTEAFF; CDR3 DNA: TGTGCCAGTAGTATCCAGGGGAACACTGAAGCTTTCTTT
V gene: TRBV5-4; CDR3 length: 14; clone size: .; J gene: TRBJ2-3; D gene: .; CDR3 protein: CASSLWREKDTQYF; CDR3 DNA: TGTGCCAGCAGCTTGTGGAGGGAGAAGGATACGCAGTATTTT
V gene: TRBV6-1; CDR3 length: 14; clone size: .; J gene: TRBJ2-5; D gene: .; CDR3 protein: CASSNGRQGETQYF; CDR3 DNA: TGTGCCAGCAGTAACGGACGGCAAGGAGAGACCCAGTACTTC
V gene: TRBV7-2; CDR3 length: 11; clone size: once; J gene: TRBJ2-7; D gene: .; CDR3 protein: CASSSQVEQYF; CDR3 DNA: TGTGCCAGCAGCTCCCAAGTCGAGCAGTACTTC
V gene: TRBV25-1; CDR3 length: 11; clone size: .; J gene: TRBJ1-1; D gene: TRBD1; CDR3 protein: CASRGTSTAFF; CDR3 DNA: TGTGCGAGCAGGGGGACATCGACGGCTTTCTTT
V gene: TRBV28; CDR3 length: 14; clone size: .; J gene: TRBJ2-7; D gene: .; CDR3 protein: CASSPPRVSYEQYF; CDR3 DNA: TGTGCCAGCAGCCCACCGAGGGTCTCCTACGAGCAGTACTTC
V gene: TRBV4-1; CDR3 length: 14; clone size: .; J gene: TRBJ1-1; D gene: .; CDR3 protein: CASSQDLGRTEAFF; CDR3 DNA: TGCGCCAGCAGCCAAGATTTAGGTCGGACTGAAGCTTTCTTT
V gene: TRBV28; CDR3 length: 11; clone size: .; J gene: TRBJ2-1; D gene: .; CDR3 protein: CASEIHNEQFF; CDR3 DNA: TGTGCCAGTGAAATACACAATGAGCAGTTCTTC
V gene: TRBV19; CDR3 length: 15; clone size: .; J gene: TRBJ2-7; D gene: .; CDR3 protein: CASSQPGLNSYEQYF; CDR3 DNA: TGTGCCAGTAGTCAGCCGGGACTTAACTCCTACGAGCAGTACTTC
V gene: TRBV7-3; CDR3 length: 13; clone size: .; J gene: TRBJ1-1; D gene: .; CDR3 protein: CASSLNRNTEAFF; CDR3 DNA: TGTGCCAGCAGTCTAAACAGGAACACTGAAGCTTTCTTT
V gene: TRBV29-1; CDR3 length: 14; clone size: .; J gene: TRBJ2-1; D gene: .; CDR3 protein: CSAFSASSYNEQFF; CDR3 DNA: TGCAGCGCCTTCTCTGCGAGCTCCTACAATGAGCAGTTCTTC
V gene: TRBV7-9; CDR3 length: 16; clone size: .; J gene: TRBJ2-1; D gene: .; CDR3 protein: CASSLERGGIDNEQFF; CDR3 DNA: TGTGCCAGCAGCTTAGAGCGAGGAGGGATAGACAATGAGCAGTTCTTC
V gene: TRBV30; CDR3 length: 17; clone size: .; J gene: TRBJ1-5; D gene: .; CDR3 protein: CAWSGDSSFLSNQPQHF; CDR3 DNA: TGTGCCTGGAGTGGTGACAGCAGCTTCCTTAGCAATCAGCCCCAGCATTTT
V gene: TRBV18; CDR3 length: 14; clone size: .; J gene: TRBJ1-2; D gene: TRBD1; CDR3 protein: CASSPGTDVYGYTF; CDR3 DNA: TGTGCCAGCTCACCAGGGACAGATGTCTATGGCTACACCTTC
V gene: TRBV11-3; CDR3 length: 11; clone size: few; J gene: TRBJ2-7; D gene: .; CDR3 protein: CASSFNHEQYF; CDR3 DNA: TGTGCCAGCAGCTTCAACCACGAGCAGTACTTC
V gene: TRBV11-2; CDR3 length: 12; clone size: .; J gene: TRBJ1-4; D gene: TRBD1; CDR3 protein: CASSLEQGKLFF; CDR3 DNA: TGTGCCAGCAGCTTAGAACAGGGGAAACTGTTTTTT
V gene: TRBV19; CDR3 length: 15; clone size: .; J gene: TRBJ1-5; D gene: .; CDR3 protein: CASSSHSGVNQPQHF; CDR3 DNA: TGTGCCAGTAGTAGTCACAGTGGTGTGAATCAGCCCCAGCATTTT
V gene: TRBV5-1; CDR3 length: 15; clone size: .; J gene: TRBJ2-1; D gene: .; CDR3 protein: CASSLDGGASNEQFF; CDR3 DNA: TGCGCCAGCAGCTTGGATGGGGGGGCAAGTAATGAGCAGTTCTTC
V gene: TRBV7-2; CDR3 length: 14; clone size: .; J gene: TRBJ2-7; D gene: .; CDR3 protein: CASSNSQLPYEQYF; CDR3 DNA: TGTGCCAGCAGCAACTCACAGCTTCCCTACGAGCAGTACTTC
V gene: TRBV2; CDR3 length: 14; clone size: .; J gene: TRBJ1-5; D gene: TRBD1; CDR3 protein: CASSEDREGQPQHF; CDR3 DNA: TGTGCCAGCAGTGAGGACAGGGAAGGTCAGCCCCAGCATTTT
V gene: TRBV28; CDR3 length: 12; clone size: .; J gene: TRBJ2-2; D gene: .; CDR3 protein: CASMRSSGELFF; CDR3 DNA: TGTGCCAGCATGAGGTCCAGCGGGGAGCTGTTTTTT
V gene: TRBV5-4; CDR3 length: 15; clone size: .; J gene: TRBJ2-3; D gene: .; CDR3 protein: CASSLGGGRADTQYF; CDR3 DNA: TGTGCCAGCAGCTTGGGTGGAGGGCGCGCAGATACGCAGTATTTT
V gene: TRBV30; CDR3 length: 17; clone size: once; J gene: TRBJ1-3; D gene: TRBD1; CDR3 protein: CAWSPASGQGAGNTIYF; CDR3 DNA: TGTGCCTGGAGTCCCGCTTCAGGACAGGGAGCTGGAAACACCATATATTTT
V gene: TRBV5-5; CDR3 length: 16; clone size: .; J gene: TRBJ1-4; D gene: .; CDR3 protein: CASSLAPGLVNEKLFF; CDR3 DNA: TGTGCCAGCAGCTTGGCTCCGGGACTCGTGAATGAAAAACTGTTTTTT
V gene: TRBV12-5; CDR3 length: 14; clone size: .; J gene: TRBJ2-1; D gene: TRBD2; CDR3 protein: CASGRLAGINEQFF; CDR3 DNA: TGTGCTAGTGGTCGACTAGCGGGGATCAATGAGCAGTTCTTC
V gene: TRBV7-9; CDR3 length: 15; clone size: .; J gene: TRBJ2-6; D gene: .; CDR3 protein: CASSSDTYGANVLTF; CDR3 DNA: TGTGCCAGCAGCTCCGACACTTATGGGGCCAACGTCCTGACTTTC
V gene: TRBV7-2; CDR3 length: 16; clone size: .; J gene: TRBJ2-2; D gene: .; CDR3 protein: CASSDSPGHNTGELFF; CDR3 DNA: TGTGCCAGCAGCGACTCCCCGGGACATAACACCGGGGAGCTGTTTTTT
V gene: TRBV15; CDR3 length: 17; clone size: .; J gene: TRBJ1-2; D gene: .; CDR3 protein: CATSGGMDSHSNYGYTF; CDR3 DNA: TGTGCCACCAGCGGAGGGATGGACAGCCACTCTAACTATGGCTACACCTTC
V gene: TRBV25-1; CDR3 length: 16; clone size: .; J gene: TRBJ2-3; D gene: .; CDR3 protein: CASSEWASGSPDTQYF; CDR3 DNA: TGTGCCAGCAGTGAATGGGCCTCCGGGAGCCCAGATACGCAGTATTTT
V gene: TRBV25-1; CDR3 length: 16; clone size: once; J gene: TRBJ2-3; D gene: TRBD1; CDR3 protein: CASDTDRDRGTDTQYF; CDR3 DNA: TGTGCCAGCGACACAGACCGGGACAGGGGCACAGATACGCAGTATTTT
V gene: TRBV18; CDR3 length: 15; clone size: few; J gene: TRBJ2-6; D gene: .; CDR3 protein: CASSPTVSGANVLTF; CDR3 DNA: TGTGCCAGCTCACCAACAGTCTCTGGGGCCAACGTCCTGACTTTC
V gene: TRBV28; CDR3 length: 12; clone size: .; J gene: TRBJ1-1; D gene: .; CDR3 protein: CASSRGTVEAFF; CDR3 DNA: TGTGCCAGCAGCCGCGGGACCGTGGAAGCTTTCTTT
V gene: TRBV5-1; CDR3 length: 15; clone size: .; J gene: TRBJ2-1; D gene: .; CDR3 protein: CASSSPRRNYNEQFF; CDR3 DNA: TGCGCCAGCAGCTCCCCTAGAAGGAACTACAATGAGCAGTTCTTC
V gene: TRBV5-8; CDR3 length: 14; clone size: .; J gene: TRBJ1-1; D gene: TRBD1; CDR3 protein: CASSGQGMNTEAFF; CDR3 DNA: TGTGCCAGCAGCGGACAGGGGATGAACACTGAAGCTTTCTTT
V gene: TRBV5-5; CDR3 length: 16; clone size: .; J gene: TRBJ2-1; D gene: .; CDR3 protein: CASSLSGVTPYNEQFF; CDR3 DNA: TGTGCCAGCAGCTTGAGTGGAGTAACCCCCTACAATGAGCAGTTCTTC
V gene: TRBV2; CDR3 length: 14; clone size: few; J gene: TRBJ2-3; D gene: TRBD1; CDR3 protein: CASTEGQGTDTQYF; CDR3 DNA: TGTGCCAGCACCGAGGGACAGGGCACAGATACGCAGTATTTT
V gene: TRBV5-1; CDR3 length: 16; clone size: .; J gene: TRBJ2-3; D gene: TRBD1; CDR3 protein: CASSSGQGTLTDTQYF; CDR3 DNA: TGCGCCAGCAGCTCGGGACAGGGGACCCTCACAGATACGCAGTATTTT
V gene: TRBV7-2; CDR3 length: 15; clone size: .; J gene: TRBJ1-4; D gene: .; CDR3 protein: CASTPPGATNEKLFF; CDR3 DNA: TGTGCCAGCACCCCCCCGGGGGCAACTAATGAAAAACTGTTTTTT
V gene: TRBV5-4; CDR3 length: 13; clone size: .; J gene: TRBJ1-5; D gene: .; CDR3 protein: CASSFGSDQPQHF; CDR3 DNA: TGTGCCAGCAGCTTTGGGTCAGATCAGCCCCAGCATTTT
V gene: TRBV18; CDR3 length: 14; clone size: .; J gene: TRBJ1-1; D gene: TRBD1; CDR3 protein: CASSPGQTNTEAFF; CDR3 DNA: TGTGCCAGCTCCCCGGGACAGACGAACACTGAAGCTTTCTTT
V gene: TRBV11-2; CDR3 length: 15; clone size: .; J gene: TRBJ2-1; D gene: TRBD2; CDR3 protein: CASSSLAGGPHEQFF; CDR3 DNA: TGTGCCAGCAGCTCACTAGCGGGAGGGCCACATGAGCAGTTCTTC
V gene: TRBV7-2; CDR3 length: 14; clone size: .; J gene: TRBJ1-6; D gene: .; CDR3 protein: CASSMRQAQSPLHF; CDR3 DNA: TGTGCCAGCAGCATGAGACAGGCACAATCACCCCTCCACTTT
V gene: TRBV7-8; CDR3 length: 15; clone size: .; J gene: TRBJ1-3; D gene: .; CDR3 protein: CASSLAQGAGNTIYF; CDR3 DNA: TGTGCCAGCAGCTTAGCTCAGGGTGCTGGAAACACCATATATTTT
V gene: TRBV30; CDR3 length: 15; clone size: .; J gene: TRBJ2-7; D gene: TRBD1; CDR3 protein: CAWTTGTGSIYEQYF; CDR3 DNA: TGTGCCTGGACTACCGGGACAGGGTCAATTTACGAGCAGTACTTC